The sequence of this T cell receptor (beta chain) was determined in a study of radiotherapy plus CTLA-4 blockade in lung cancer. Germline V gives CDR1 LGHNA, CDR2 YSLEER. V lost 0 bases to trimming and J lost 3 bases, with 9 bases between them. The CDR3 runs 15 residues. Assay used: immunoSEQ multiplex PCR; TCRdb lists only in-frame clones, some missing. This table holds fewer than 65,000 clones, about 83% found once. This TCR derives from a human donor with non-small cell lung cancer whose response to radiotherapy plus ipilimumab could not be evaluated. The sample consisted of peripheral blood, taken from a patient treated with radiotherapy plus ipilimumab. This chain connects TRBV4-3 to TRBJ2-1; the D is unclear. The CDR3 coding sequence is TGCGCCAGCAGCCAAGAGAGGCTAGTCTACAATGAGCAGTTCTTC. As protein: CASSQERLVYNEQFF.